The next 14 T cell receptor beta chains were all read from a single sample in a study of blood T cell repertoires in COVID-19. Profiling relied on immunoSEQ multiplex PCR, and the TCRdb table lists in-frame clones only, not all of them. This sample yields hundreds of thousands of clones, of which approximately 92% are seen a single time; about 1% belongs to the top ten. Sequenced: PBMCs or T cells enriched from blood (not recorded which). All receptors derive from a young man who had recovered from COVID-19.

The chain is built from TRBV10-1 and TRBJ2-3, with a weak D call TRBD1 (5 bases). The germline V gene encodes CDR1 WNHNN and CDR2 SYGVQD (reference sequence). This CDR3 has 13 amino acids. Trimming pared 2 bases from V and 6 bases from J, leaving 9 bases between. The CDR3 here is CASSEGAGDTQYF. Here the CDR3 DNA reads TGCGCCAGCAGTGAGGGGGCCGGGGATACGCAGTATTTT.

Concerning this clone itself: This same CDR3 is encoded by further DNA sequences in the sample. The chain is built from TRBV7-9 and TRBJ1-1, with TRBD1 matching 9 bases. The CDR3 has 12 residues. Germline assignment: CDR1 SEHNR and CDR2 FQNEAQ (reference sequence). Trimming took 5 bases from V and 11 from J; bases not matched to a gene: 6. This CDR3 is CASSPRQGEAFF. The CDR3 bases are TGTGCCAGCAGCCCGAGACAGGGGGAGGCTTTCTTT.

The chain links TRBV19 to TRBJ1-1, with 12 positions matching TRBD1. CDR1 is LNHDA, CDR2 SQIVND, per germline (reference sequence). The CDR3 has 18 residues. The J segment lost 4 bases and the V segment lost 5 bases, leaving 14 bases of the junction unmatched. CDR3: CASSPPGTGGGMGTEAFF. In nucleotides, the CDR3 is TGTGCCAGTAGTCCACCCGGGACAGGGGGCGGAATGGGCACTGAAGCTTTCTTT.

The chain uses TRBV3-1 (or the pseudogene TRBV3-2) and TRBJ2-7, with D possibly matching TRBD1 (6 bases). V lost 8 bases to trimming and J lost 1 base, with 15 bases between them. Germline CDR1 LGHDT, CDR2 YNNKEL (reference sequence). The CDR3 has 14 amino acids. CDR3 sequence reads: CASLNRDGSYEQYF. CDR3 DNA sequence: TGTGCCAGCCTGAACAGGGACGGGTCCTACGAGCAGTACTTC.

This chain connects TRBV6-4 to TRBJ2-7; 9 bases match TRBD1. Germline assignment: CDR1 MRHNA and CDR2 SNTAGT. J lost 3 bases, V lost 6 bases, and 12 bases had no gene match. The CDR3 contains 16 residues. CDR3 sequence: CASRALQDRGNYEQYF. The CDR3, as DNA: TGTGCCAGCAGAGCGCTTCAGGACAGGGGTAACTACGAGCAGTACTTC.

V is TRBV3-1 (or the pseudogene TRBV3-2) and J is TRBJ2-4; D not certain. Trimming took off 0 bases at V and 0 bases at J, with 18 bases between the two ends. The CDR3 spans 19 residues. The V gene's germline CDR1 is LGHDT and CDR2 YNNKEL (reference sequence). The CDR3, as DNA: TGTGCCAGCAGCCAAGATTTTTATCTGGGCCATCGAGCCAAAAACATTCAGTACTTC. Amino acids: CASSQDFYLGHRAKNIQYF.

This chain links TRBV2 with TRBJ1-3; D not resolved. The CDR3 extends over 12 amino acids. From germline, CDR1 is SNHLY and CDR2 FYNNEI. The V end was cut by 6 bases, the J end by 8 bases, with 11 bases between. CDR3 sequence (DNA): TGTGCCAGCAGCGCGAGCTCGGACACCATATATTTT. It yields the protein CASSASSDTIYF.

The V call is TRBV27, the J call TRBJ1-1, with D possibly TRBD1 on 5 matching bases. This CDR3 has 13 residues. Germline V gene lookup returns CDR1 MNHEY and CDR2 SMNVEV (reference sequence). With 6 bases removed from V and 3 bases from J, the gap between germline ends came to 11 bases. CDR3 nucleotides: TGTGCCAGCAGCTCGACAGTTTACACTGAAGCTTTCTTT. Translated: CASSSTVYTEAFF.

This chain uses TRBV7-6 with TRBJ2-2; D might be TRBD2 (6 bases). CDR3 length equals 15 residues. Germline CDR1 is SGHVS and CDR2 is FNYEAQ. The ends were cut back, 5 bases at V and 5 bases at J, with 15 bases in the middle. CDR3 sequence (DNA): TGTGCCAGCAGCCGACCCGGGACTTCAACCGGGGAGCTGTTTTTT. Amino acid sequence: CASSRPGTSTGELFF.

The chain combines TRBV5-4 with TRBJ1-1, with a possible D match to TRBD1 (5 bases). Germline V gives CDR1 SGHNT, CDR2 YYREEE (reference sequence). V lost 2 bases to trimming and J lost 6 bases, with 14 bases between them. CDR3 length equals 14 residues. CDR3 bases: TGTGCCAGCAGCTTAAGGGGTCCTAACGCTGAAGCTTTCTTT. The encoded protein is CASSLRGPNAEAFF.

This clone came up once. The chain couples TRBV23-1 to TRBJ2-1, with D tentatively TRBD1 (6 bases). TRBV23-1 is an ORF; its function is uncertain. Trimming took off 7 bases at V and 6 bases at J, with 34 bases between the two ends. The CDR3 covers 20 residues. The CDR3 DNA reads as TGCGCCAGCATCGACTTACAGGGTTATCGGGATCCAGCCTTCGCCAATGAGCAGTTCTTC. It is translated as CASIDLQGYRDPAFANEQFF.

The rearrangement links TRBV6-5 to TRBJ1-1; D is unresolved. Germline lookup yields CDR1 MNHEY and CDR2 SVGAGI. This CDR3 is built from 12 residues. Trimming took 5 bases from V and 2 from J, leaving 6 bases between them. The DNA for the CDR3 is TGTGCCAGCAGTCACATCAACACTGAAGCTTTCTTT. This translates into CASSHINTEAFF.

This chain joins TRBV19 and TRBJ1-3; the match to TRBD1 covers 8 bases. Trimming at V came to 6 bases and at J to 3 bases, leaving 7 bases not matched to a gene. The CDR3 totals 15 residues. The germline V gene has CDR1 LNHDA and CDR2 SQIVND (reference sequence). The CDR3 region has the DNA TGTGCCAGTAGGCCGGACAGGGCAAGTGGAAACACCATATATTTT. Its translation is CASRPDRASGNTIYF.

This chain's CDR3 is CASSLGQQDNQPQHF. CDR3 DNA sequence: TGTGCCAGCAGCTTAGGACAGCAAGACAATCAGCCCCAGCATTTT. The J gene is TRBJ1-5, the V gene TRBV11-1; maybe TRBD1 (5 bases). This CDR3 spans 15 amino acids. The V gene lost 1 base and the J gene lost 3 bases, with 10 bases spanning the gap. CDR1 and CDR2 from the germline V gene are SGHAT and FQDESV (reference sequence).